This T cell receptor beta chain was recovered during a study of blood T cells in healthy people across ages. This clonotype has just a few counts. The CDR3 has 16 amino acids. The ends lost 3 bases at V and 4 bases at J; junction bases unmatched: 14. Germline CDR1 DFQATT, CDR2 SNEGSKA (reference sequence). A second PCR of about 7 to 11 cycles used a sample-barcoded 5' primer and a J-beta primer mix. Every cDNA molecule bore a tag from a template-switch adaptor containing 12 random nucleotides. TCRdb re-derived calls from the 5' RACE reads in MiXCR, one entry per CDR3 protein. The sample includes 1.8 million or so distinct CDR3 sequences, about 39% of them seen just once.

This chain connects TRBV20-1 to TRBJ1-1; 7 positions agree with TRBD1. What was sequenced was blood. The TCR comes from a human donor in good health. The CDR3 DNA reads TGCAGTGCTAGCGACAGGGTTTGGTTCGGGAGCACTGAAGCTTTCTTT. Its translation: CSASDRVWFGSTEAFF.